The 27 T cell receptor beta chains listed next were all sequenced from one sample in a study of T cells in Graves' hyperthyroidism and ophthalmopathy. TCR beta CDR3 region amplification was performed from RNA transcripts. An initial round of RT-PCR targeting the TCR CDR3 relied on the HTBI primer set. Each CDR3 protein gets one entry after TCRdb re-called the multiplex PCR reads with MiXCR. The sample holds about 610,000 distinct CDR3 sequences, roughly 14% seen once. Sequencing input: blood. The source of these receptors is a woman between 40 and 50 years old with Graves' ophthalmopathy.

This clonotype has at least ten counts. This chain connects TRBV25-1 to TRBJ2-7; possible D gene TRBD2, 6 bases. V lost 8 bases to trimming and J lost 3 bases, with 17 bases between them. Germline CDR1 is MGHDK and CDR2 is SYGVNS. The CDR3 has 14 amino acids. The CDR3 here is CASAFGGTGYEQYF. In nucleotides, the CDR3 is TGTGCCAGCGCCTTCGGAGGGACGGGCTACGAGCAGTACTTC.

This clonotype was detected ten times or more. The chain employs TRBV7-9 and TRBJ2-5; D remains unclear. The CDR3 covers 15 residues. Germline V gene lookup returns CDR1 SEHNR and CDR2 FQNEAQ (reference sequence). Trimming removed 4 bases at V and 5 bases at J, with 17 bases between. Here the CDR3 DNA reads TGTGCCAGCAGCTCCCTGACCCACGCGAGGGAGACCCAGTACTTC. Its translation: CASSSLTHARETQYF.

V usage is TRBV7-9 and J usage is TRBJ1-1; D is perhaps TRBD1 (5 bases). The CDR3 length is 13 residues. The V and J ends lost 5 bases and 4 bases respectively, with 11 bases between them. CDR1 is SEHNR and CDR2 is FQNEAQ in the germline V gene (reference sequence). In nucleotides, the CDR3 is TGTGCCAGCAGCCAGGGAATATCCACTGAAGCTTTCTTT. Residues: CASSQGISTEAFF.

This clonotype was picked up a small number of times. The chain couples TRBV7-9 to TRBJ2-7; D call uncertain. The V end was cut by 5 bases, the J end by 5 bases, with 19 bases between. CDR1 and CDR2 from the germline V gene are SEHNR and FQNEAQ (reference sequence). The CDR3 is made up of 15 amino acids. CDR3 in amino acids: CASSPEQSPGHEQYF. The CDR3 DNA reads TGTGCCAGCAGCCCAGAGCAGTCCCCGGGCCACGAGCAGTACTTC.

Ten or more counts support this clonotype. The V and J genes are TRBV15 and TRBJ1-1; 9 nucleotides align to TRBD1. The V and J ends lost 5 bases and 2 bases, in that order; junction bases with no gene match: 3. Germline V CDR1 and CDR2: LNHNV, YYDKDF (reference sequence). The CDR3 covers 14 residues. The CDR3 DNA sequence: TGTGCCACCAGCCGGGACAGGGTTAACACTGAAGCTTTCTTT. Amino acid sequence: CATSRDRVNTEAFF.

This clonotype was seen many times. The V call is TRBV7-2, the J call TRBJ2-7; 12 bases line up with TRBD2. The CDR3 length is 16 residues. The V gene end was trimmed by 5 bases and the J gene end by 6 bases; junction bases not matched to a gene: 11. Germline CDR1 and CDR2: SGHTA and FQGNSA. The CDR3 sequence is CASSPPTSGRLSEQYF. As DNA, the CDR3 is TGTGCCAGCAGCCCACCTACTAGCGGGAGGCTCTCCGAGCAGTACTTC.

This chain uses TRBV10-2 with TRBJ2-7, with 16 bases aligning to TRBD2. V was clipped by 5 bases and J by 7 bases; unmatched bases: 8. Germline V gene lookup returns CDR1 WSHSY and CDR2 SAAADI. This CDR3 has 16 amino acids. The CDR3 spells CASSPGLAGGPAEQYF. The CDR3 nucleotides read TGCGCCAGCAGTCCGGGACTAGCGGGAGGGCCCGCGGAGCAGTACTTC.

This clonotype was observed many times. The genes are TRBV12-3 or TRBV12-4 and TRBJ2-7; 8 bases agree with TRBD2. Germline trimming cut 5 bases from V and 0 bases from J; bases unmatched to any gene: 3. This CDR3 is built from 14 residues. The chain's CDR3 is CASSLSGISYEQYF. In nucleotides, the CDR3 is TGTGCCAGCAGTCTTAGCGGGATCTCCTACGAGCAGTACTTC.

In its sample, this clonotype was seen a few times. V is TRBV7-9 and J is TRBJ1-5, with TRBD1 as a possible D gene (5 bases). CDR1 and CDR2 from the germline V gene are SEHNR and FQNEAQ (reference sequence). The length of the CDR3 is 14 residues. The V end lost 3 bases, the J end lost 5 bases, and 11 bases lay between the germline ends. This CDR3 is CASSLGEYYQPQHF. In DNA, the CDR3 is TGTGCCAGCAGCTTGGGGGAGTATTATCAGCCCCAGCATTTT.

This clonotype was seen only a few times. The rearrangement joins TRBV7-2 to TRBJ2-7; D not certain. The CDR3 consists of 15 residues. The germline CDR1 and CDR2 sequences are SGHTA and FQGNSA. Trimming shortened V by 4 bases and J by 3 bases, and 16 bases separated the two germline ends. The DNA for the CDR3 is TGTGCCAGCAGCTCGCCCGACGCTTCAAACTACGAGCAGTACTTC. Protein product: CASSSPDASNYEQYF.

This clonotype appeared many times. The chain recombines TRBV7-9 with TRBJ2-7; D is undetermined. The CDR3 runs to 14 residues. Germline V gene lookup returns CDR1 SEHNR and CDR2 FQNEAQ (reference sequence). The V and J ends lost 3 bases and 1 base respectively, with 10 bases between them. The CDR3 is CASSFTTDSYEQYF. CDR3 bases: TGTGCCAGCAGCTTTACCACGGATTCCTACGAGCAGTACTTC.

This clonotype was seen at least ten times. The chain uses TRBV19 and TRBJ1-2; D call uncertain. The V gene's germline CDR1 is LNHDA and CDR2 SQIVND (reference sequence). Trimming left V 5 bases short and J 6 bases short, with 13 bases between. The CDR3 totals 13 residues. In DNA form, the CDR3 reads TGTGCCAGTAGTGTCGGCAGGCATAATGGCTACACCTTC. Translating gives CASSVGRHNGYTF.

The rearrangement joins TRBV3-1 to TRBJ2-5; D is perhaps TRBD2 (5 bases). The germline V and J ends were trimmed by 0 bases and 0 bases, with 8 bases remaining between them. Per germline, CDR1 LGHDT and CDR2 YNNKEL (reference sequence). This CDR3 is 15 amino acids long. CDR3 bases: TGTGCCAGCAGCCAAGATCGAGGGTACCAAGAGACCCAGTACTTC. Translating gives CASSQDRGYQETQYF.

As to this clonotype: One end of the junction does not line up with germline, which may come from a read error. The CDR3 region is CATSAPDRGDQPQHF. The DNA of the CDR3 is TGTGCCACCAGTGCCCCCGACAGGGGAGATCAGCCCCAGCATTTT. The genes are TRBV27 and TRBJ1-5; TRBD1 aligns across 8 bases. The CDR3 consists of 15 residues. Germline assignment: CDR1 MNHEY and CDR2 SMNVEV (reference sequence).

This clonotype was seen repeatedly, ten times or more. The V call is TRBV25-1, the J call TRBJ1-1, with TRBD1 matching over 8 bases. J was trimmed by 4 bases and V by 4 bases; bases with no gene match: 8. The V gene's germline CDR1 is MGHDK and CDR2 SYGVNS. CDR3 length: 15 amino acids. The CDR3 nucleotides read TGTGCCAGCAGTGCGAGGACAGGGCTGGCCACTGAAGCTTTCTTT. As protein: CASSARTGLATEAFF.

This clonotype was counted between two and nine times. The chain joins TRBV28 to TRBJ1-2, with D possibly TRBD1 on 5 matching bases. CDR3 length equals 15 residues. Trimming left V 2 bases short and J 3 bases short, with 13 bases between. Germline CDR1 and CDR2: MDHEN and SYDVKM. In DNA, the CDR3 is TGTGCCAGCAGTTTAGGGGGGAGAGGGGACTATGGCTACACCTTC. Protein sequence: CASSLGGRGDYGYTF.

The chain links TRBV30 to TRBJ2-7, with TRBD1 as a possible D gene (6 bases). Germline CDR1 reads GTSNPN; CDR2 reads SVGIG (reference sequence). This CDR3 spans 13 amino acids. The germline V and J ends were trimmed by 2 bases and 1 base, with 9 bases remaining between them. As DNA, the CDR3 is TGTGCCTGGAGTAGGACAGCTTCCTACGAGCAGTACTTC. Translating it yields CAWSRTASYEQYF. Together with reference TRBV30 and TRBJ2-7, the CDR3 gives the full variable domain: SQTIHQWPATLVQPVGSPLSLECTVEGTSNPNLYWYRQAAGRGLQLLFYSVGIGQISSEVPQNLSASRPQDRQFILSSKKLLLSDSGFYLCAWSRTASYEQYFGPGTRLTVT.

Many counts were recorded for this clonotype. The chain joins TRBV9 to TRBJ2-7, with TRBD2 matching over 10 bases. The trim removed 0 bases at V and 2 bases at J, leaving 2 bases unmatched. Germline-derived CDR1 and CDR2 are SGDLS and YYNGEE. This CDR3 comprises 15 residues. The CDR3 DNA reads as TGTGCCAGCAGCGTAGAAACTAGCGGGACCTACGAGCAGTACTTC. Amino acids: CASSVETSGTYEQYF.

The chain combines TRBV7-9 with TRBJ2-7; D is unresolved. The CDR3 contains 14 residues. Germline assignment: CDR1 SEHNR and CDR2 FQNEAQ (reference sequence). Trimming pared 5 bases from V and 2 bases from J, leaving 13 bases between. The CDR3 DNA reads TGTGCCAGCAGCATGGCGGACCGTACCTACGAGCAGTACTTC. Translated, it gives CASSMADRTYEQYF.

In this sample, this clonotype turned up many times. The genes are TRBV28 and TRBJ1-1; no firm D call. The germline gives CDR1 MDHEN, CDR2 SYDVKM. The V and J ends lost 6 bases and 0 bases respectively, with 14 bases between them. The CDR3 extends over 15 amino acids. Here the CDR3 DNA reads TGTGCCAGCAGCCCCTCCTATAACATGAACACTGAAGCTTTCTTT. Translation gives CASSPSYNMNTEAFF.

In this sample, this clonotype turned up many times. V usage is TRBV28 and J usage is TRBJ2-7; 11 nucleotides agree with TRBD1. The CDR3 extends over 13 amino acids. The germline gives CDR1 MDHEN, CDR2 SYDVKM. With V trimmed by 9 bases and J by 3 bases, 4 bases remained unmatched. The CDR3 spells CASSGTGGYEQYF. As DNA, the CDR3 is TGTGCCAGTAGTGGGACAGGGGGCTACGAGCAGTACTTC. Complete variable domain (other parts from reference TRBV28 and TRBJ2-7): DVKVTQSSRYLVKRTGEKVFLECVQDMDHENMFWYRQDPGLGLRLIYFSYDVKMKEKGDIPEGYSVSREKKERFSLILESASTNQTSMYLCASSGTGGYEQYFGPGTRLTVT.

The V and J genes are TRBV9 and TRBJ2-4, with 7 bases fitting TRBD2. This CDR3 is 14 amino acids long. Germline values: CDR1 SGDLS, CDR2 YYNGEE. Losses at the gene ends were 2 bases for V and 2 bases for J; bases not matched to a gene: 1. The CDR3 is CASSVGGSKNIQYF. The CDR3 nucleotides read TGTGCCAGCAGCGTGGGGGGGTCCAAAAACATTCAGTACTTC.

This clonotype has a count of ten or more. The rearrangement joins TRBV6-5 to TRBJ1-5; D unclear. The V end lost 3 bases, the J end lost 2 bases, and 8 bases lay between the germline ends. The germline gives CDR1 MNHEY, CDR2 SVGAGI. This CDR3 contains 14 residues. CDR3 protein: CASSYEAGNQPQHF. The CDR3 coding sequence is TGTGCCAGCAGTTATGAAGCCGGCAATCAGCCCCAGCATTTT.

V is TRBV27 and J is TRBJ2-7; 10 bases align to TRBD1. J was trimmed by 5 bases and V by 8 bases; bases with no gene match: 6. CDR3 size: 13 residues. The germline V gene encodes CDR1 MNHEY and CDR2 SMNVEV (reference sequence). This CDR3 is CASRSTGGHEQYF. DNA of the CDR3: TGTGCCAGCCGCTCGACAGGGGGCCACGAGCAGTACTTC.

In this sample, this clonotype turned up many times. J is TRBJ2-7 and V is TRBV7-9; no reliable D call. V lost 4 bases and J lost 0, with 13 bases in between. The CDR3 is made up of 15 amino acids. Germline CDR1 reads SEHNR; CDR2 reads FQNEAQ (reference sequence). The CDR3 spells CASSSKSFSSYEQYF. The CDR3 nucleotides are TGTGCCAGCAGCTCCAAGTCGTTCTCCTCCTACGAGCAGTACTTC.

In this sample, this clonotype turned up once. The chain recombines TRBV6-1 with TRBJ1-2; D is unclear. V lost 9 bases and J lost 3, with 23 bases in between. This CDR3 has 16 residues. CDR1 and CDR2 (germline): MNHNS, SASEGT. The CDR3 sequence is CASQQPPVGNHYGYTF. Written as DNA, the CDR3 is TGTGCCAGTCAACAGCCCCCGGTGGGGAACCACTATGGCTACACCTTC.

The CDR3 sequence: CAWKDRGTSDTIYF. CDR3 in DNA: TGTGCCTGGAAGGATCGGGGTACTTCGGACACCATATATTTT. This sequence joins TRBV30 and TRBJ1-3; D call uncertain. The V gene lost 4 bases and the J gene lost 8 bases, with 18 bases spanning the gap. The CDR3 is 14 amino acids. Germline V gene lookup returns CDR1 GTSNPN and CDR2 SVGIG (reference sequence).